This T cell receptor beta chain was obtained from a study of cytomegalovirus exposure and HLA in healthy donors. Germline loops: CDR1 SGHNT, CDR2 YYREEE (reference sequence). The CDR3 sequence is 17 residues long. The V gene end was trimmed by 4 bases and the J gene end by 3 bases; junction bases not matched to a gene: 12. TCRdb's table, derived via immunoSEQ multiplex PCR, lists solely in-frame clones and lacks some. The repertoire holds hundreds of thousands of clones, with about nine tenths as singletons. V gene TRBV5-4 combines with J gene TRBJ2-3; 9 bases are a match to TRBD2. The receptor's source is a woman aged 18-29 years in good health and CMV-seronegative. The sequencing sample was made of PBMCs. For the CDR3, the DNA is TGTGCCAGCAGCCCCGCCCGGCGCGGGAGGGCTACAGATACGCAGTATTTT. It is translated as CASSPARRGRATDTQYF.